There are many counts of the clone carrying this TCR beta chain. The sample belongs to a study of T-cell reconstitution after alpha-beta-depleted transplantation in children. A TCRbeta library incorporating unique molecular identifiers was prepared. TCRdb reprocessed the PCR reads with MiXCR, giving one entry per CDR3 protein. The sample shows a few hundred thousand distinct CDR3 sequences, 20% to 30% of them seen only once. Trimming left V 0 bases short and J 9 bases short, with 14 bases between. The CDR3 consists of 14 residues. CDR1 and CDR2 from the germline V gene are SGHRS and YFSETQ. Sequenced here: PBMCs, sampled before TCRalphabeta/CD19-depleted stem cell transplant. The sequence derives from a boy under two years old with Wiskott-Aldrich syndrome, due to receive a stem cell transplant. The J gene is TRBJ2-3, the V gene TRBV5-1; D call uncertain. This CDR3 is CASSLDGRYGTQYF. The CDR3 region has the DNA TGCGCCAGCAGCTTGGACGGACGGTACGGGACGCAGTATTTT.